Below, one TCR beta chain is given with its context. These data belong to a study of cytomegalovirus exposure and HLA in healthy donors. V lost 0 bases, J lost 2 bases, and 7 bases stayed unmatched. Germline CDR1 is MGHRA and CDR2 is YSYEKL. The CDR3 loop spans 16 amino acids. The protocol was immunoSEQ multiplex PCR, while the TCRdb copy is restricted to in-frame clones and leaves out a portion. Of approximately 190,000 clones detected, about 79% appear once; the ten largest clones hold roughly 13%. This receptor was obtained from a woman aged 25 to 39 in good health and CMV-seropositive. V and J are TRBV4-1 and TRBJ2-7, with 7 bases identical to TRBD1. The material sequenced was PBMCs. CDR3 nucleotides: TGCGCCAGCAGCCAAGATCCAACAGGGGCTACCTACGAGCAGTACTTC. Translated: CASSQDPTGATYEQYF.